The clone carrying this T cell receptor (beta chain) was detected ten times or more. Its antigen is not known. Trimming took 1 base from V and 4 from J; bases not matched to a gene: 4. This CDR3 spans 15 amino acids. In germline, CDR1 is SGHVS, CDR2 FNYEAQ. TCRdb recomputed calls from the multiplex PCR reads with MiXCR, one row per CDR3 protein. This sample has around 230,000 distinct CDR3 sequences, with about a third found just once. Axillary draining lymph nodes of breast cancer patients supplied the node samples. This sample is drawn from a study of breast tumors, draining lymph nodes, adjacent tissues. The study's findings and limits: The data were judged consistent with most tumor T cells coming from lymph node and expanding in tumor. Tumor and nontumor repertoires were significantly more similar in luminal-like than in basal-like breast cancer. Tumor repertoires ranked between lymph nodes and nontumor tissue in diversity, with V and J gene preferences.

The receptor's source is a female donor with breast cancer. Some clones in this sample may be carry-over from other donors' samples. The sample consisted of axillary lymph node tissue. The chain uses TRBV7-6 and TRBJ2-1; the match to TRBD1 covers 7 bases. CDR3 sequence (DNA): TGTGCCAGCAGCTTAGATAGGGGGCGATACAATGAGCAGTTCTTC. Translated, it gives CASSLDRGRYNEQFF.